The clone carrying this TCR beta chain was detected only a few times. This entry comes from a study of blood T cell repertoires in COVID-19. V lost 5 bases, J lost 3 bases, and 15 bases lay in between. Looked up from germline, CDR1 is SGHNT and CDR2 is YENEEA. CDR3 size: 15 residues. Assay: immunoSEQ multiplex PCR; the TCRdb copy retains only in-frame clones and omits some. The sample contains roughly 300,000 clones, approximately 84% of which appear only once. The study drew participants aged about 18 to 95 years from approximately 25 US areas. Clinical history reported by participants formed the basis on which cohorts were assigned. Cohort 3 donors were reported recovered after two negative PCRs, clearance, or symptom resolution.

This rearrangement joins TRBV11-3 to TRBJ2-3, with TRBD2 as a possible D gene (6 bases). The clonotype was recovered from a man aged 25 to 40 who had recovered from COVID-19. The sample consisted of PBMCs or T cells enriched from blood (not recorded which). The DNA for the CDR3 is TGTGCCAGCAGCCCTCGGGCGGGAACAACAGATACGCAGTATTTT. It specifies CASSPRAGTTDTQYF.